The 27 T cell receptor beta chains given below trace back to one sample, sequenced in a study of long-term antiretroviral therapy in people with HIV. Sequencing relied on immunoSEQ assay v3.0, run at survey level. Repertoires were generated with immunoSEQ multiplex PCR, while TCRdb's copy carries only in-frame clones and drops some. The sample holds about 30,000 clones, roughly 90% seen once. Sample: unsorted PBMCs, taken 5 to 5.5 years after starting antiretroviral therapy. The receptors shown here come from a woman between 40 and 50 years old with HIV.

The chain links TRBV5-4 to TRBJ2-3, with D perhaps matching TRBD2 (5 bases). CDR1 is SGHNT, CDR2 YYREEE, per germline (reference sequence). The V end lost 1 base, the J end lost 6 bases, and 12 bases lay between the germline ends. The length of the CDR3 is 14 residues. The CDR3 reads CASSLNSGLDTQYF. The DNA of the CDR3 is TGTGCCAGCAGCTTGAATTCAGGACTCGATACGCAGTATTTT.

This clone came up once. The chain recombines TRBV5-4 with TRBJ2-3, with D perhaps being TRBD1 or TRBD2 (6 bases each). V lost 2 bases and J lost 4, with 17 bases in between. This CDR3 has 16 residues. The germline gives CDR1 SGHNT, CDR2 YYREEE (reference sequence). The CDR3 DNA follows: TGTGCCAGCAGCTTATCGACGGGGGCCATGGCAGATACGCAGTATTTT. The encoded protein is CASSLSTGAMADTQYF.

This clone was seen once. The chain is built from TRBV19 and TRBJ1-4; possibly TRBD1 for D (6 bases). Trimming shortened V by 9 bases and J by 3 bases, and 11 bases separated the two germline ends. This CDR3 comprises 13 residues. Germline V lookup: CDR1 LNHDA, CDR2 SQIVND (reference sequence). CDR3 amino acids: CASRGGANEKLFF. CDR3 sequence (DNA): TGTGCCAGCAGGGGAGGAGCTAATGAAAAACTGTTTTTT.

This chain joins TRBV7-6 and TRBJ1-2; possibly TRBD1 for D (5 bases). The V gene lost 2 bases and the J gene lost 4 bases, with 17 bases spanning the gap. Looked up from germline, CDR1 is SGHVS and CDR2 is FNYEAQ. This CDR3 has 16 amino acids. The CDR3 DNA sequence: TGTGCCAGCAGCTTAAGACAGCCATCGCTGATCTATGGCTACACCTTC. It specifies CASSLRQPSLIYGYTF.

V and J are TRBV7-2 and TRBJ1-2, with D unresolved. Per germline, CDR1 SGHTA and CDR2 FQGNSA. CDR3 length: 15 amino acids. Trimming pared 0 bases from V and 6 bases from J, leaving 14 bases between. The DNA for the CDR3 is TGTGCCAGCAGCTTAGCGAGGGTACCACGGGATGGCTACACCTTC. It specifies CASSLARVPRDGYTF.

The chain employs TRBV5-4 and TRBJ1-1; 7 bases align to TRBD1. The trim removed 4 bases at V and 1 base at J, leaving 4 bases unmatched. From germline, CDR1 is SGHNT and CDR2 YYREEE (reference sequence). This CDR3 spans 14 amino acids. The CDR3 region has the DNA TGTGCCAGCAGCAAAAGGGACAGGAACACTGAAGCTTTCTTT. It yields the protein CASSKRDRNTEAFF.

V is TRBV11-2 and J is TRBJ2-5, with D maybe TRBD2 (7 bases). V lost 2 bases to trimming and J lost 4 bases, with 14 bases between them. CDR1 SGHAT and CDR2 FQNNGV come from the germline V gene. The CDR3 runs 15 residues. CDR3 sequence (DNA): TGTGCCAGCAGCTTAAACGTGGGGGGGCGAGAGACCCAGTACTTC. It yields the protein CASSLNVGGRETQYF.

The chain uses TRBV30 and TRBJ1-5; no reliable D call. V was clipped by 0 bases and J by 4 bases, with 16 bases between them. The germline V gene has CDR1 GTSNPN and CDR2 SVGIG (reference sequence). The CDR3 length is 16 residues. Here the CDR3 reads CAWSVTRPAGNQPQHF. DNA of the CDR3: TGTGCCTGGAGTGTGACCAGGCCGGCTGGGAATCAGCCCCAGCATTTT. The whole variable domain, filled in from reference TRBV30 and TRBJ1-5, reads SQTIHQWPATLVQPVGSPLSLECTVEGTSNPNLYWYRQAAGRGLQLLFYSVGIGQISSEVPQNLSASRPQDRQFILSSKKLLLSDSGFYLCAWSVTRPAGNQPQHFGDGTRLSIL.

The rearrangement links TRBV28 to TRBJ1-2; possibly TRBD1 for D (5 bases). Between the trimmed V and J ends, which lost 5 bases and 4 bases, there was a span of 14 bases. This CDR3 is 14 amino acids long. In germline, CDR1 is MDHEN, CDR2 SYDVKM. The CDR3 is CASSRDGNSYGYTF. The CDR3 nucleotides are TGTGCCAGCAGTCGGGACGGAAACTCCTATGGCTACACCTTC.

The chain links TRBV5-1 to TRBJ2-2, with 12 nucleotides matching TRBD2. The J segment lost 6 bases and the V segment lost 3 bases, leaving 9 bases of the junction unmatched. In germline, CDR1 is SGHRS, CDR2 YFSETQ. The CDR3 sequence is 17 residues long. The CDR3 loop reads CASSSGLAGLGPGELFF. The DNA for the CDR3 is TGCGCCAGCAGCTCAGGACTAGCGGGGCTTGGGCCCGGGGAGCTGTTTTTT. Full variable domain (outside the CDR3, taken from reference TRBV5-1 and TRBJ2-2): KAGVTQTPRYLIKTRGQQVTLSCSPISGHRSVSWYQQTPGQGLQFLFEYFSETQRNKGNFPGRFSGRQFSNSRSEMNVSTLELGDSALYLCASSSGLAGLGPGELFFGEGSRLTVL.

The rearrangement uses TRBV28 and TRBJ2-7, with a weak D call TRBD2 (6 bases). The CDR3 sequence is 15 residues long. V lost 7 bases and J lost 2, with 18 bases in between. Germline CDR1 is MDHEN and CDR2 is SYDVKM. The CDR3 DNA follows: TGTGCCAGCAACCCGTTCGGGAGAGAAACCTACGAGCAGTACTTC. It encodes CASNPFGRETYEQYF. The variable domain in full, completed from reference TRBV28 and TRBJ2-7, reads DVKVTQSSRYLVKRTGEKVFLECVQDMDHENMFWYRQDPGLGLRLIYFSYDVKMKEKGDIPEGYSVSREKKERFSLILESASTNQTSMYLCASNPFGRETYEQYFGPGTRLTVT.

As DNA, the CDR3 is TGTGCCTGGAGTTTCCTGGGGGACGAGCAGTACTTC. This encodes CAWSFLGDEQYF. The chain recombines TRBV30 with TRBJ2-7; D possibly uses TRBD1 or TRBD2 (5 bases each). V lost 2 bases and J 5 bases, leaving 10 bases between the germline ends. The CDR3 sequence is 12 residues long. The germline V gene has CDR1 GTSNPN and CDR2 SVGIG (reference sequence). Full variable domain (remainder filled in from reference TRBV30 and TRBJ2-7): SQTIHQWPATLVQPVGSPLSLECTVEGTSNPNLYWYRQAAGRGLQLLFYSVGIGQISSEVPQNLSASRPQDRQFILSSKKLLLSDSGFYLCAWSFLGDEQYFGPGTRLTVT.

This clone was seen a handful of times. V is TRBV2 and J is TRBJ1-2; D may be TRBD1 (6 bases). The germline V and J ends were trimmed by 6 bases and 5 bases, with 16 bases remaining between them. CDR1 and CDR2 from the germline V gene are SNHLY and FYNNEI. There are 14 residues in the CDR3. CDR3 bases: TGTGCCAGCAGCCTACAGGGTACCCATTATGGCTACACCTTC. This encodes CASSLQGTHYGYTF.

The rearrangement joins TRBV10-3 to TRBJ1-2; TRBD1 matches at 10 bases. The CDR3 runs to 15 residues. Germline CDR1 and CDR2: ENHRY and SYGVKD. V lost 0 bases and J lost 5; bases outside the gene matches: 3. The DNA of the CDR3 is TGTGCCATCAGTGAGTCTGGGACAGGGGTTTATGGCTACACCTTC. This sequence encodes CAISESGTGVYGYTF.

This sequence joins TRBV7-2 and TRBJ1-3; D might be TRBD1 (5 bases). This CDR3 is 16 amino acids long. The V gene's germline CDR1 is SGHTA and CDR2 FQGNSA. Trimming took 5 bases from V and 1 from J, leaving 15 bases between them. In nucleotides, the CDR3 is TGTGCCAGCAGCATTCAAGGGGTAGGGTCTGGAAACACCATATATTTT. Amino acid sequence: CASSIQGVGSGNTIYF.

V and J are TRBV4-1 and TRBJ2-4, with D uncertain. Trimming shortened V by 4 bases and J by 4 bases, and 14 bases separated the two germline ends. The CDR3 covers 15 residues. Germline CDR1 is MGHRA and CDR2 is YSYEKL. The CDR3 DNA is TGCGCCAGCAGCCCCGGCCTCCTGGGGAAAAACATTCAGTACTTC. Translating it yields CASSPGLLGKNIQYF.

Here the CDR3 DNA reads TGCGCCAGCAGCCAACCGGGACTAGCGGGAGGGAAGAACACCGGGGAGCTGTTTTTT. Its protein product is CASSQPGLAGGKNTGELFF. V gene TRBV4-1 combines with J gene TRBJ2-2; TRBD2 aligns across 16 bases. Germline CDR1 MGHRA, CDR2 YSYEKL. J lost 1 base, V lost 2 bases, and 4 bases had no gene match. The CDR3 runs 19 residues.

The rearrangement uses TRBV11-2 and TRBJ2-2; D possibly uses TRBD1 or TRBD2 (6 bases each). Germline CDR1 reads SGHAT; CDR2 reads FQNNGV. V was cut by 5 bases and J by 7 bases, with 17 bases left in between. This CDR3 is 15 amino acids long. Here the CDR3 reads CASSTGGTTDGELFF. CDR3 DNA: TGTGCCAGCAGCACAGGCGGGACAACCGACGGGGAGCTGTTTTTT.

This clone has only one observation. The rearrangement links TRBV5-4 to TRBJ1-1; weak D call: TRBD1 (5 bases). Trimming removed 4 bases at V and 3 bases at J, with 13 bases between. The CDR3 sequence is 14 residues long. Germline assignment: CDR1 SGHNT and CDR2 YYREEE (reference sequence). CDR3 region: CASSAGQTYTEAFF. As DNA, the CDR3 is TGTGCCAGCAGCGCCGGACAAACCTACACTGAAGCTTTCTTT.

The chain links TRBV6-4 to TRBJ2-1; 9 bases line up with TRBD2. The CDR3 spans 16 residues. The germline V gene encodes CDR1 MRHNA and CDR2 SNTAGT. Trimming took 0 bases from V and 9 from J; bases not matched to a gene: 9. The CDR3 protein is CASSDSESGGFVEQFF. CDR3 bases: TGTGCCAGCAGTGACTCGGAAAGCGGGGGGTTCGTTGAGCAGTTCTTC.

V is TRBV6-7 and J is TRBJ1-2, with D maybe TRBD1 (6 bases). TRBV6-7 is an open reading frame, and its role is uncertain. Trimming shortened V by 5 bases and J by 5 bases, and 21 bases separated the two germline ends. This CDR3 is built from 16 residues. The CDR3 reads CASSLNCRGPGYGYTF. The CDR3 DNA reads TGTGCCAGCAGTCTTAACTGTCGGGGGCCGGGGTATGGCTACACCTTC.

This chain's CDR3 is CASSWSGTGSGNTIYF. The CDR3 DNA reads as TGCGCCAGCAGCTGGTCCGGGACAGGGTCTGGAAACACCATATATTTT. This chain joins TRBV5-1 and TRBJ1-3, with 9 bases matching TRBD1. Germline V gives CDR1 SGHRS, CDR2 YFSETQ. The CDR3 is 16 amino acids. With 3 bases clipped from V and 1 base from J, the junction kept 5 bases outside the gene matches.

The CDR3 DNA reads as TGCAGCGCCGTATTAGCGGGAAAGACGGCCAATGAGCAGTTCTTC. Translation: CSAVLAGKTANEQFF. V and J are TRBV29-1 and TRBJ2-1; 8 nucleotides line up with TRBD2. V lost 7 bases and J lost 6; bases outside the gene matches: 14. This CDR3 spans 15 amino acids. Germline V lookup: CDR1 SQVTM, CDR2 ANQGSEA.

DNA for the CDR3: TGTGCCTGGAGTGCGGGACACTACGAGCAGTACTTC. Translating it yields CAWSAGHYEQYF. The V gene is TRBV30, the J gene TRBJ2-7, with D possibly matching TRBD1 (6 bases). This CDR3 region has 12 residues. Germline V gives CDR1 GTSNPN, CDR2 SVGIG (reference sequence). The V end was cut by 1 base, the J end by 3 bases, with 7 bases between.

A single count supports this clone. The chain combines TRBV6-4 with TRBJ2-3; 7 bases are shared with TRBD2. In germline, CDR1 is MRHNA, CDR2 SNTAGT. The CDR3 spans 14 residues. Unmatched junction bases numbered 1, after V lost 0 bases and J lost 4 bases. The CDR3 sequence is CASSDSGGADTQYF. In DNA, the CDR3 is TGTGCCAGCAGTGACTCGGGGGGGGCAGATACGCAGTATTTT.

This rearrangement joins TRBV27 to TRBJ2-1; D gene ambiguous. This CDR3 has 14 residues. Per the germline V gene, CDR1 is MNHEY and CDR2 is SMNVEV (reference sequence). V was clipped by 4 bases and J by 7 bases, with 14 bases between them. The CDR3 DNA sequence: TGTGCCAGCAGTTCCATCCTGATGGGAAATGAGCAGTTCTTC. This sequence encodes CASSSILMGNEQFF.

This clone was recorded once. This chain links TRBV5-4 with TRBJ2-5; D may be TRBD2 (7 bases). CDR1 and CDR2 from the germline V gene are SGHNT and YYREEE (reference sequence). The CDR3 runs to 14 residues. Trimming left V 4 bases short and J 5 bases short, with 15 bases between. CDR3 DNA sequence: TGTGCCAGCAGCCCGGGGGGCGGCTTGGAGACCCAGTACTTC. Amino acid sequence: CASSPGGGLETQYF.